The entry that follows covers one TCR beta chain sequence. The sample belongs to a study of blood T cell repertoires in COVID-19. Study at large: PBMCs, B-cell-depleted T cells, or T cells were the source of the cDNA or gDNA that made up the material.

With V trimmed by 2 bases and J by 11 bases, 5 bases remained unmatched. Germline CDR1 MNHEY, CDR2 SVGAGI. This CDR3 has 14 residues. Measured with immunoSEQ multiplex PCR; TCRdb has only the in-frame clones, and not every one. The table lists roughly 120,000 clones, around 87% of them singletons. This clonotype was sampled from a human donor in a cohort sampled during active COVID-19. The rearrangement uses TRBV6-5 and TRBJ1-6; 8 nucleotides match TRBD1. Sequences were obtained from peripheral blood. Here the CDR3 DNA reads TGTGCCAGCAGTTACGGACAGGGTTCGACACCCCTCCACTTT. Amino acids: CASSYGQGSTPLHF.